What follows are 2 T cell receptor beta chains derived from one specimen sequenced in a study of type 1 regulatory T cells. TCRdb re-called the reads with MiXCR, one entry per CDR3 protein. This sample has about 60,000 distinct CDR3 sequences, with roughly half found just once. These receptors' antigens are unknown. What was sequenced was cultured non-Tr1 T cells, either the whole culture or a sorted T cell fraction (not recorded which). These receptors originate from a human donor in good health.

The V gene is TRBV6-2 or TRBV6-3, the J gene TRBJ2-7; 8 positions match TRBD2. This CDR3 is 14 amino acids long. V gave up 10 bases and J gave up 0 bases; unmatched junction bases: 8. The germline V gene has CDR1 MNHEY and CDR2 SVGEGT. The CDR3 region has the DNA TGTGCCACACGCGGCGGGGGGCTCTCCTACGAGCAGTACTTC. Translation: CATRGGGLSYEQYF.

This clonotype was seen a handful of times. CDR3 in amino acids: CASTKNSPLHF. DNA of the CDR3: TGTGCCAGCACCAAAAATTCACCCCTCCACTTT. The chain recombines TRBV7-2 with TRBJ1-6, with D uncertain. Germline-derived CDR1 and CDR2 are SGHTA and FQGNSA. Trimming stripped 7 bases from V and 7 bases from J, with 5 bases between. The CDR3 covers 11 residues.